This entry is about one T cell receptor (beta chain). The antigen is unknown. The source of the sample is a study of T cell responses to AZD1222 COVID-19 vaccine. Study-level points and caveats: Repertoire sampling was restricted to post-peak T cell response timepoints. Possibly, clonal diversity was underestimated; donors were largely white British and included more females.

It was second doses at about 4 or about 12 weeks that were pooled. The method was immunoSEQ multiplex PCR; TCRdb's version includes in-frame clones alone and lacks a portion of them. The sample lists more than 150,000 clones, approximately 90% seen once, with around 3.5% in the top ten. The material was peripheral blood, obtained 28 days after the second AZD1222 dose. The source is an adult who received the AZD1222 COVID-19 vaccine.

The CDR3 nucleotides read TGTGCCAGCGGCCGGAGGGGACTTGGCTACACCTTC. Encoded protein: CASGRRGLGYTF. V usage is TRBV12-3 or TRBV12-4 and J usage is TRBJ1-2, with a weak D call TRBD1 (5 bases). The CDR3 length is 12 residues. Trimming removed 8 bases from V and 7 bases from J, with 14 bases in between.